This section outlines one TCR beta chain sequence together with its context. The antigen is undetermined. The sample contains more than one DNA sequence encoding this CDR3. This entry comes from a study of shared clonotypes between healthy human individuals. In the naive CD8 group, cells lacked CD45RO and were positively selected for CCR7, so terminally differentiated effector memory CD45RA+ cells were left out. Participating donors were healthy, HIV-negative adults free of recent acute infections or vaccinations. Points from the study as a whole: The generation probabilities recorded for non-shared clonotypes fell below those of clonotypes shared by all four donors.

Profiled with immunoSEQ multiplex PCR; TCRdb holds only in-frame clones, not every one. The repertoire holds 1.5 million to 2.5 million clones, with around 96% as singletons. The sequence was obtained from a man between 18 and 35 years old in good health. The sample taken for sequencing was naive CD8+ T cells sorted from blood.

The CDR3 DNA reads as TGTGCCAGCAGCTTAGGCGGGGGAGAGCAGTTCTTC. Translation gives CASSLGGGEQFF. The chain combines TRBV7-9 with TRBJ2-1; 7 bases map to TRBD2. J gave up 10 bases and V 1 base, and 1 base lay outside the gene matches. The CDR3 consists of 12 residues. The germline V gene encodes CDR1 SEHNR and CDR2 FQNEAQ (reference sequence).